This T cell receptor beta chain emerged from a study of vaccination and CD4 T cells after COVID-19. Trimming cost V 5 bases and J 3 bases; bases outside gene matches: 6. The V gene's germline CDR1 is SGHVS and CDR2 FQNEAQ. The CDR3 loop spans 16 amino acids. This clonotype was picked up a small number of times. The antigen is undetermined. The treatment denotes: roughly ten-day PBMC culture with coronavirus spike peptide pools or control peptides (ViraFEST assay). Once obtained from cultured CD4+ T cells, the DNA was sequenced using the Oncomine TCR Beta short-read assay. TCRdb analysed the PCR reads with MiXCR anew, one entry per CDR3 protein. The sample lists roughly 11,000 distinct CDR3 sequences; about 56% were seen once.

V gene TRBV7-8 combines with J gene TRBJ2-7, with TRBD2 identical over 14 bases. Sequencing input: CD4+ T cells from blood, cultured in vitro. The sequence was collected from a human donor who had recovered from COVID-19. CDR3 loop: CASSLRGTSGSYEQYF. In DNA form, the CDR3 reads TGTGCCAGCAGCCTTAGGGGGACTAGCGGGAGCTACGAGCAGTACTTC. The full variable domain, rest sourced from reference TRBV7-8 and TRBJ2-7, is GAGVSQSPRYKVAKRGQDVALRCDPISGHVSLFWYQQALGQGPEFLTYFQNEAQLDKSGLPSDRFFAERPEGSVSTLKIQRTQQEDSAVYLCASSLRGTSGSYEQYFGPGTRLTVT.